This record covers a single T cell receptor (beta chain). Its antigen is still unknown. The repertoire was sequenced with immunoSEQ multiplex PCR; TCRdb's copy has only in-frame clones and lacks some. The table has more than 12,000 clones, approximately 74% seen once. Documented time point: after neoadjuvant nivolumab, at surgical resection. Patients had newly diagnosed, untreated stage II-IVA oral cavity squamous cell carcinoma. The sample originates from a study of neoadjuvant anti-PD-1 for oral cavity cancer. Study information: Most patients had three to four biweekly doses of 3 mg/kg nivolumab before resection. Patients without progression received a fourth nivolumab dose around day 43, then surgical resection on days 50-56. Study-level findings and limits: PBMC Gini-index clonality exceeded responders' in non-responders post-nivolumab.

Per the germline V gene, CDR1 is SNHLY and CDR2 is FYNNEI. Between the trimmed V and J ends, which lost 2 bases and 5 bases, there was a span of 15 bases. This CDR3 spans 15 amino acids. The genes are TRBV2 and TRBJ2-5, with D possibly TRBD1 on 5 matching bases. The specimen comprised PBMCs, sampled after nivolumab (anti-PD-1) treatment. The sequence was obtained from a person aged 40 to 85 with oral cavity squamous cell carcinoma. The CDR3, as DNA: TGTGCCAGCAGTGAACAGGGCTCGACCAGGGAGACCCAGTACTTC. Translation gives CASSEQGSTRETQYF.